This is a list of T cell receptor beta chains from one sample in a study of T cells in Graves' hyperthyroidism and ophthalmopathy. TCRdb recomputed calls from the multiplex PCR reads with MiXCR, one row per CDR3 protein. The table records 340,000 or so distinct CDR3 sequences, 15% to 20% of them present only once. Sequenced sample: blood. Receptors originate from a woman aged 45-60 years with Graves' hyperthyroidism. CDR3s include the opening cysteine and the closing phenylalanine or tryptophan. A D gene is named only where the DNA matches it firmly. The listing skips clone size in some rows; elsewhere it reads once, few, many or a size class.

V,D,J,size,CDR3,DNA
TRBV11-2,TRBD2,TRBJ2-1,many,CASSPVSGGADEQFF,TGTGCCAGCAGCCCCGTAAGCGGGGGGGCGGATGAGCAGTTCTTC
TRBV7-3,-,TRBJ2-1,-,CASSLIRSSYNEQFF,TGTGCCAGCAGCCTCATAAGGAGCTCCTACAATGAGCAGTTCTTC
TRBV29-1,-,TRBJ2-5,-,CSGGGRQETQYF,TGCAGCGGTGGGGGACGCCAAGAGACCCAGTACTTC
TRBV3-1,-,TRBJ2-3,-,CASSQEIGAADTQYF,TGTGCCAGCAGCCAAGAAATAGGGGCCGCAGATACGCAGTATTTT
TRBV7-3,TRBD2,TRBJ2-1,many,CASSSGRAGAYNEQFF,TGTGCCAGCAGCTCAGGTCGAGCGGGAGCCTACAATGAGCAGTTCTTC
TRBV12-3/TRBV12-4,-,TRBJ2-1,-,CASSFRETDNEQFF,TGTGCCAGCAGTTTCAGGGAAACGGATAATGAGCAGTTCTTC
TRBV12-3/TRBV12-4,TRBD1,TRBJ2-1,few,CASSPGQGHNEQFF,TGTGCCAGCAGCCCGGGACAGGGGCACAATGAGCAGTTCTTC
TRBV28,-,TRBJ2-7,many,CASSLASEQYF,TGTGCCAGCAGTTTGGCTAGCGAGCAGTACTTC
TRBV18,-,TRBJ2-1,-,CASSPWAINNEQFF,TGTGCCAGCTCACCATGGGCTATAAACAATGAGCAGTTCTTC
TRBV20-1,-,TRBJ2-1,many,CSAREAAQGNEQFF,TGCAGTGCTAGAGAGGCTGCCCAGGGTAATGAGCAGTTCTTC
TRBV7-2,TRBD2,TRBJ2-1,many,CASSLSAGGGHNEQFF,TGTGCCAGCAGCTTATCAGCGGGGGGCGGGCACAATGAGCAGTTCTTC
TRBV2,-,TRBJ2-1,many,CASSERNEQFF,TGTGCCAGCAGCGAACGGAATGAGCAGTTCTTC
TRBV20-1,TRBD1,TRBJ1-2,-,CSVPLGQGAYGYTF,TGCAGTGTTCCTCTCGGACAGGGGGCGTATGGCTACACCTTC
TRBV20-1,TRBD2,TRBJ2-1,-,CSAFLAGVAENEQFF,TGCAGTGCTTTCCTAGCGGGAGTTGCGGAGAATGAGCAGTTCTTC
TRBV2,-,TRBJ2-5,-,CASSHPGETQYF,TGTGCCAGCAGTCACCCCGGAGAGACCCAGTACTTC
TRBV20-1,-,TRBJ2-1,once,CSARDTVGPKTQFF,TGCAGTGCTAGAGATACAGTGGGACCTAAAACCCAGTTCTTC
TRBV25-1,-,TRBJ1-1,few,CASSGKGDTEAFF,TGTGCCAGCAGTGGGAAGGGCGACACTGAAGCTTTCTTT
TRBV30,-,TRBJ1-2,-,CAWSVTGRAGYTF,TGTGCCTGGAGTGTAACGGGCAGGGCTGGCTACACCTTC
TRBV7-2,TRBD2,TRBJ2-3,-,CASSTPGTSGRTDTQYF,TGTGCCAGCAGCACCCCCGGGACTAGCGGCCGCACAGATACGCAGTATTTT
TRBV18,-,TRBJ2-1,many,CASSPGQNNEQFF,TGTGCCAGCTCACCCGGACAGAACAATGAGCAGTTCTTC
TRBV2,TRBD2,TRBJ2-2,few,CASSETSGDNTGELFF,TGTGCCAGCAGCGAAACTAGCGGTGATAACACCGGGGAGCTGTTTTTT
TRBV20-1,TRBD1,TRBJ1-6,few,CSASRTGLGSPLHF,TGCAGTGCTAGTCGGACAGGGTTAGGGTCACCCCTCCACTTT
TRBV6-2/TRBV6-3,-,TRBJ2-1,-,CASRAGWGGNNEQFF,TGTGCCAGCAGAGCCGGCTGGGGGGGCAACAATGAGCAGTTCTTC
TRBV4-1,-,TRBJ1-1,few,CASSQVGFSRGPPGKNTEAFF,TGCGCCAGCAGCCAAGTGGGGTTCTCGAGGGGTCCACCGGGGAAGAACACTGAAGCTTTCTTT